The 10 T cell receptor beta chains below come from one sample, sequenced in a study of molecular identifiers for immune sequencing clone quantification. In TCRdb, the PCR reads were re-called with MiXCR into one record per CDR3 protein. The sample yields more than 550,000 distinct CDR3 sequences, about 25% seen once. The sample comprised naive CD8+ T cells from blood, with Jurkat cell RNA spiked in. Sample subset: FACS-sorted CD8+CD4-CCR7+CD45RA+ naive T cells. The source of these receptors is a human donor in good health. Some libraries in this study had Jurkat cell RNA spiked in.

As regards this clonotype: A read error may be the cause here, since a much bigger clone is one base away. The chain couples TRBV13 to TRBJ2-3, with D perhaps matching TRBD1 (6 bases). This CDR3 region has 17 residues. Germline loops: CDR1 PRHDT, CDR2 FYEKMQ (reference sequence). The V and J ends lost 0 bases and 0 bases respectively, with 13 bases between them. CDR3 bases: TGTGCCAGCAGCTTAGGCTTAGGGGGAAACAGCACAGATACGCAGTATTTT. This translates into CASSLGLGGNSTDTQYF.

This clonotype showed up many times. This chain uses TRBV7-9 with TRBJ2-7, with 8 bases matching TRBD2. The CDR3 extends over 13 amino acids. The ends lost 4 bases at V and 5 bases at J; junction bases unmatched: 4. In germline, CDR1 is SEHNR, CDR2 FQNEAQ (reference sequence). The CDR3 loop reads CASSYSGEDEQYF. As DNA, the CDR3 is TGTGCCAGCAGCTATAGCGGGGAAGACGAGCAGTACTTC.

The V and J genes are TRBV4-1 and TRBJ1-1; maybe TRBD1 (5 bases). CDR1 and CDR2 (germline): MGHRA, YSYEKL. Trimming took off 0 bases at V and 6 bases at J, with 14 bases between the two ends. This CDR3 comprises 15 residues. The CDR3 nucleotides read TGCGCCAGCAGCCAAGATGGTATTGGGGCCCCTGAAGCTTTCTTT. It encodes CASSQDGIGAPEAFF.

As regards this clonotype: A much more abundant neighbour one base away suggests this may be a read error. The chain uses TRBV3-1 and TRBJ2-3; 7 nucleotides align to TRBD1. CDR3 size: 13 residues. Per the germline V gene, CDR1 is LGHDT and CDR2 is YNNKEL (reference sequence). The CDR3 bases are TGTGCCCGCAGGGGGACAGTGGCAGATACGCAGTATTTT. Translated, it gives CARRGTVADTQYF.

This clonotype was found a few times. V gene TRBV20-1 combines with J gene TRBJ2-5; D gene unclear. Germline CDR1 reads DFQATT; CDR2 reads SNEGSKA (reference sequence). The CDR3 totals 13 residues. V was clipped by 6 bases and J by 5 bases, with 16 bases between them. The DNA for the CDR3 is TGCAGTGCCCCACTTGGGCTTTGGGAGACCCAGTACTTC. It encodes CSAPLGLWETQYF.

The table lists this clonotype with many counts. The chain recombines TRBV7-9 with TRBJ2-7; TRBD1 matches at 8 bases. Germline V CDR1 and CDR2: SEHNR, FQNEAQ (reference sequence). Trimming took 5 bases from V and 7 from J; bases not matched to a gene: 10. This CDR3 region has 14 residues. The CDR3 sequence is CASSLDRGSVEQYF. CDR3 DNA: TGTGCCAGCAGCCTCGACAGGGGTTCGGTTGAGCAGTACTTC.

Ten or more counts support this clonotype. V gene TRBV12-3 or TRBV12-4 combines with J gene TRBJ2-7; D gene unclear. Trimming cost V 7 bases and J 5 bases, with 12 bases left between them. The CDR3 extends over 12 amino acids. CDR3: CASKGLEDEQYF. In DNA, the CDR3 is TGTGCCAGCAAGGGCCTAGAGGACGAGCAGTACTTC.

The gene calls are TRBV21-1 and TRBJ1-5. TRBV21-1 counts as a pseudogene. The CDR3 covers 16 residues. The CDR3 nucleotides read TGTGCCAGCAGCCGTCTGGAGGTTTATAGCAATCAGCCCCTGCATTTT. This translates into CASSRLEVYSNQPLHF.

This clonotype was recorded many times. This chain uses TRBV4-1 with TRBJ1-4, with 7 bases identical to TRBD1. The V and J ends lost 1 base and 0 bases, in that order; junction bases with no gene match: 11. The CDR3 totals 19 residues. In germline, CDR1 is MGHRA, CDR2 YSYEKL. CDR3 region: CASSQGPWDSLATNEKLFF. CDR3 coding DNA: TGCGCCAGCAGCCAAGGCCCCTGGGACAGCCTTGCAACTAATGAAAAACTGTTTTTT.

This clonotype was seen more than once but under ten times. CDR3 DNA sequence: TGTGCCGGCAACAGGGAAGGATCGAGGTATAACTATGGCTACACCTTC. Amino acids: CAGNREGSRYNYGYTF. The V and J genes are TRBV2 and TRBJ1-2, with a weak D call TRBD1 (6 bases). The CDR3 is 16 residues long. V was pared by 11 bases and J by 1 base, with 23 bases between. Germline CDR1 is SNHLY and CDR2 is FYNNEI.